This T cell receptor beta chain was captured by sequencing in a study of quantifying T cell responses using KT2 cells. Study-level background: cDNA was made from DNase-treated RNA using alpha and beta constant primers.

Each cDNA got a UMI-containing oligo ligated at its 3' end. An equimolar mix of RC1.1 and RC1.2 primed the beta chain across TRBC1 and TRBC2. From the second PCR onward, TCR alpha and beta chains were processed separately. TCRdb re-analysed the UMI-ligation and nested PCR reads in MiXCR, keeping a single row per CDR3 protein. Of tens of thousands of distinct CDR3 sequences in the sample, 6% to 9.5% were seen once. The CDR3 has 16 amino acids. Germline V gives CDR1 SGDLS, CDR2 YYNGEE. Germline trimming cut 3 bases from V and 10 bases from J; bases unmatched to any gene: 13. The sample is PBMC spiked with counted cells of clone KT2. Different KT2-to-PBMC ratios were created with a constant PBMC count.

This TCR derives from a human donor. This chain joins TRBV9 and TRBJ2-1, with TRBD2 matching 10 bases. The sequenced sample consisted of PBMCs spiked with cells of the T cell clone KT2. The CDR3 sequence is CASSADTSGAPFEQFF. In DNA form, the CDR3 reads TGTGCCAGCAGCGCCGATACTAGCGGGGCCCCCTTCGAGCAGTTCTTC.